This T cell receptor (beta chain) is drawn from a study of blood T cell repertoires in COVID-19. The method was immunoSEQ multiplex PCR; TCRdb's version includes in-frame clones alone and lacks a portion of them. The sample shows 150,000 to 200,000 clones, roughly 87% of them seen only once. Germline V gene data show CDR1 as LNHDA and CDR2 as SQIVND (reference sequence). The germline V and J ends were trimmed by 5 bases and 8 bases, with 13 bases remaining between them. The CDR3 spans 14 residues. This TCR was recovered from a woman aged 70-85 years with COVID-19, enrolled during active disease. The specimen sequenced was peripheral blood. The chain combines TRBV19 with TRBJ1-6; D is perhaps TRBD1 (6 bases). The CDR3 loop is CASSWQGYDSPLHF. Here the CDR3 DNA reads TGTGCCAGTAGTTGGCAGGGGTATGATTCACCCCTCCACTTT.